Listed here are 7 T cell receptor beta chains from one sample, sequenced in a study of PD-L1 blockade in urothelial cancer. Method: immunoSEQ multiplex PCR; TCRdb's copy keeps in-frame clones and lacks some. The sample has around 80,000 clones, 75% to 90% seen once. Sequences were derived from PBMCs, sampled around atezolizumab (anti-PD-L1) treatment. The source is a woman in her 70s with urothelial cancer.

This chain links TRBV7-9 with TRBJ1-1; 9 nucleotides agree with TRBD1. This CDR3 has 15 amino acids. V was pared by 4 bases and J by 4 bases, with 7 bases of the junction left unmatched. Looked up from germline, CDR1 is SEHNR and CDR2 is FQNEAQ (reference sequence). The CDR3 sequence: CASSWLTGGGTEAFF. CDR3 bases: TGTGCCAGCAGCTGGCTAACAGGGGGCGGCACTGAAGCTTTCTTT.

This rearrangement joins TRBV15 to TRBJ1-1; D may be TRBD1 (5 bases). The CDR3 covers 15 residues. V was shortened by 2 bases and J by 4 bases, with 14 bases between the two germline ends. In germline, CDR1 is LNHNV, CDR2 YYDKDF (reference sequence). As DNA, the CDR3 is TGTGCCACCAGCAGACGGGGGACCGCCGGCACTGAAGCTTTCTTT. This codes for CATSRRGTAGTEAFF.

The chain has TRBV5-6 and TRBJ2-7; 9 bases match TRBD1. V dropped 5 bases and J dropped 5; count of bases not matched to a gene: 11. Germline V gives CDR1 SGHDT, CDR2 YYEEEE. This CDR3 spans 15 amino acids. The CDR3 sequence: CASSDSGQGVHEQYF. CDR3 nucleotide sequence: TGTGCCAGCAGTGATTCGGGACAGGGTGTCCACGAGCAGTACTTC.

This rearrangement joins TRBV9 to TRBJ1-3; D is ambiguous. Germline loops: CDR1 SGDLS, CDR2 YYNGEE. Deletions cut 0 bases from V and 0 bases from J, with 16 bases between. The CDR3 covers 18 residues. The chain's CDR3 is CASSVGRFAGYSGNTIYF. The CDR3 nucleotides are TGTGCCAGCAGCGTAGGGAGGTTCGCGGGATACTCTGGAAACACCATATATTTT. The complete variable domain, with remaining parts taken from reference TRBV9 and TRBJ1-3, reads DSGVTQTPKHLITATGQRVTLRCSPRSGDLSVYWYQQSLDQGLQFLIQYYNGEERAKGNILERFSAQQFPDLHSELNLSSLELGDSALYFCASSVGRFAGYSGNTIYFGEGSWLTVV.

CDR3 nucleotide sequence: TGTGCCAGTAGAGCACAGGGGTCAAGGGGTGGCTACACCTTC. Translation: CASRAQGSRGGYTF. V usage is TRBV19 and J usage is TRBJ1-2, with 7 bases that match TRBD1. V shed 6 bases, J shed 7 bases, and the junction held 11 bases outside the gene matches. The CDR3 sequence is 14 residues long. The germline gives CDR1 LNHDA, CDR2 SQIVND (reference sequence).

The chain carries TRBV18 and TRBJ2-7; D is perhaps TRBD2 (5 bases). The CDR3 totals 15 residues. V was pared by 2 bases and J by 6 bases, with 17 bases between. Germline assignment: CDR1 KGHSH and CDR2 LQKENI. The CDR3 DNA is TGTGCCAGCTCACCAAGCGCGTACCCCGGACTCGAGCAGTACTTC. Amino acid sequence: CASSPSAYPGLEQYF.

This sequence joins TRBV4-1 and TRBJ1-1; D is uncertain. V dropped 0 bases and J dropped 1 base, with 3 bases sitting between them. Germline values: CDR1 MGHRA, CDR2 YSYEKL. The CDR3 spans 13 residues. The CDR3 DNA reads as TGCGCCAGCAGCCAAGAGAGGAACACTGAAGCTTTCTTT. Protein sequence: CASSQERNTEAFF.